Listed here is a single T cell receptor (beta chain). The table came from immunoSEQ multiplex PCR; TCRdb's copy has only in-frame clones and leaves some out. The sample has a few hundred thousand clones, about 90% seen once. These data originate in a study of blood T cell repertoires in COVID-19. There are 17 residues in the CDR3. V shed 1 base and J shed 0 bases, with 10 bases lying between them. Germline V CDR1 and CDR2: PRHDT, FYEKMQ (reference sequence). The source is a young woman who had recovered from COVID-19. The sequencing input was PBMCs or T cells enriched from blood (not recorded which). The chain combines TRBV13 with TRBJ2-6; D is undetermined. The CDR3 spells CASSLDSAYSGANVLTF. The CDR3 nucleotides read TGTGCCAGCAGCTTAGACAGTGCCTACTCTGGGGCCAACGTCCTGACTTTC.